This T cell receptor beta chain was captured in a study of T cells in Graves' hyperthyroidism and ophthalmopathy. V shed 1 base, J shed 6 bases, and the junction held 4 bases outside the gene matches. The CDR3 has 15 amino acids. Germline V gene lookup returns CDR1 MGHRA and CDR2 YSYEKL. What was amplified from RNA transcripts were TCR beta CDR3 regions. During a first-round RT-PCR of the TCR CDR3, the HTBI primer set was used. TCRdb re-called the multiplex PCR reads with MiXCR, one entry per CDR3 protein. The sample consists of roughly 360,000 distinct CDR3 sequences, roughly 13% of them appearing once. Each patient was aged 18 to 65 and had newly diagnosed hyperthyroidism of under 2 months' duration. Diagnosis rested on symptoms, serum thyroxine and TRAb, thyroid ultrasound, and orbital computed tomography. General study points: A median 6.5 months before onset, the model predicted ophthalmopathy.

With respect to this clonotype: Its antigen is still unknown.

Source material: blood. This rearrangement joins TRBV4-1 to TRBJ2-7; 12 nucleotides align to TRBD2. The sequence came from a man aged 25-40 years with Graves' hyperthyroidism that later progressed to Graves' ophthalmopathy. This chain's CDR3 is CASSQASGGAGEQYF. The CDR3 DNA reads TGCGCCAGCAGCCAAGCTAGCGGGGGGGCCGGCGAGCAGTACTTC.